A selection of T cell receptor beta chains follows, all from one sample in a study of blood T cell repertoires in COVID-19. Libraries were prepared by immunoSEQ multiplex PCR; TCRdb keeps only in-frame clonotypes and omits some of them. The sample contains about 140,000 clones, around 90% of which appear only once. Sequencing was done on a sample of peripheral blood. These receptors were taken from a human donor in a cohort sampled during active COVID-19. CDR3s include the opening cysteine and the closing phenylalanine or tryptophan. Fields, in order: J gene, D gene, clone size, V gene, CDR3 protein, CDR3 DNA. A D gene is named only where the DNA matches it firmly. A row's size may be missing; if present it is once, few, many or a size class.

TRBJ1-4 | TRBD1 | once | TRBV6-2/TRBV6-3 | CASSSPGTVNEKLFF | TGTGCCAGCAGTTCGCCCGGGACAGTTAATGAAAAACTGTTTTTT
TRBJ2-7 | NA | NA | TRBV10-3 | CAISVLDSPGGTYEQYF | TGTGCCATCAGTGTCTTGGACAGCCCCGGTGGAACCTACGAGCAGTACTTC
TRBJ2-3 | NA | once | TRBV3-1/TRBV3-2 | CASSPRLVNTQYF | TGTGCCAGCAGCCCCCGACTAGTCAATACGCAGTATTTT
TRBJ2-5 | TRBD1 | NA | TRBV18 | CASSPTGVEETQYF | TGTGCCAGCTCACCGACAGGGGTCGAGGAGACCCAGTACTTC
TRBJ1-4 | NA | NA | TRBV5-1 | CASSLQDSEKLFF | TGCGCCAGCAGCTTGCAGGACTCTGAAAAACTGTTTTTT
TRBJ1-2 | NA | NA | TRBV12-2 | CASRLGTDYLWGYTF | TGTGCAAGTCGCTTAGGGACAGACTACCTTTGGGGCTACACCTTC
TRBJ1-1 | TRBD1 | once | TRBV5-5 | CASSWVGQGAEAFF | TGTGCCAGCAGCTGGGTGGGACAGGGGGCTGAAGCTTTCTTT
TRBJ1-1 | NA | once | TRBV5-1 | CASSLAEFYRTNTEAFF | TGCGCCAGCAGCTTGGCCGAATTCTACAGGACGAACACTGAAGCTTTCTTT
TRBJ1-1 | TRBD1 | NA | TRBV5-1 | CASSRTGGPEAFF | TGCGCCAGCAGCCGGACAGGGGGCCCTGAAGCTTTCTTT
TRBJ1-1 | TRBD1 | NA | TRBV5-1 | CASSRAGTGGANTEAFF | TGCGCCAGCAGCCGAGCCGGGACAGGGGGTGCGAACACTGAAGCTTTCTTT
TRBJ2-6 | TRBD1 | NA | TRBV2 | CASRTLRDRLNSGANVLTF | TGTGCCAGCAGAACACTTAGGGACAGGTTAAATTCTGGGGCCAACGTCCTGACTTTC
TRBJ2-7 | TRBD1 | NA | TRBV5-1 | CASSLVGTGDHEQYF | TGCGCCAGCAGCTTGGTAGGGACAGGGGACCACGAGCAGTACTTC
TRBJ2-3 | TRBD2 | NA | TRBV9 | CASSVSGGGNTDTQYF | TGTGCCAGCAGCGTAAGCGGCGGGGGAAACACAGATACGCAGTATTTT
TRBJ1-2 | NA | NA | TRBV6-5 | CASSSSRTLYGYTF | TGTGCCAGCAGCTCTAGCCGGACTCTCTATGGCTACACCTTC
TRBJ2-5 | TRBD2 | NA | TRBV7-3 | CASSLEAGGQETQYF | TGTGCCAGCAGCTTAGAAGCGGGGGGGCAGGAGACCCAGTACTTC
TRBJ1-4 | TRBD1 | once | TRBV2 | CASSDGQATNEKLFF | TGTGCCAGCAGCGACGGACAGGCGACTAATGAAAAACTGTTTTTT
TRBJ2-3 | TRBD1 | NA | TRBV24-1 | CATSDPKTGSTDTQYF | TGTGCCACCAGCGACCCAAAGACAGGGAGCACAGATACGCAGTATTTT
TRBJ1-1 | NA | NA | TRBV10-3 | CASRDRNTEAFF | TGTGCCAGCCGAGACAGAAACACTGAAGCTTTCTTT
TRBJ1-4 | NA | once | TRBV4-1 | CASSQDGRADEKLFF | TGCGCCAGCAGCCAAGACGGGAGGGCTGATGAAAAACTGTTTTTT